The 27 T cell receptor beta chains in this list originate from one sample, sequenced in a study of T cell responses to AZD1222 COVID-19 vaccine. Assay used: immunoSEQ multiplex PCR; TCRdb lists only in-frame clones, some missing. The sample shows 95,000 to 150,000 clones, 70% to 90% of them seen only once. The starting material was peripheral blood, obtained on day 0 of AZD1222 vaccination. These receptors were taken from an adult in good health.

V is TRBV6-5 and J is TRBJ1-4; 7 bases are a match to TRBD1. Trimming cost V 2 bases and J 8 bases; bases outside gene matches: 5. The CDR3 totals 14 residues. The germline V gene has CDR1 MNHEY and CDR2 SVGAGI. The CDR3 DNA reads TGTGCCAGCAGTTACAACAGGGGTGGAGAAAAACTGTTTTTT. It encodes CASSYNRGGEKLFF.

This chain joins TRBV28 and TRBJ1-1; D ambiguous. The CDR3 contains 16 residues. Looked up from germline, CDR1 is MDHEN and CDR2 is SYDVKM. Trimming cost V 6 bases and J 1 base, with 18 bases left between them. CDR3 nucleotide sequence: TGTGCCAGCAGGGGGAGTCGGGTCCTAACGAACACTGAAGCTTTCTTT. It is translated as CASRGSRVLTNTEAFF.

The chain carries TRBV14 and TRBJ2-1; D possibly corresponds to TRBD2 (5 bases). The CDR3 has 18 amino acids. Germline V CDR1 and CDR2: SGHDN, FVKESK. Deletions cut 0 bases from V and 8 bases from J, with 23 bases between. The CDR3 region has the DNA TGTGCCAGCAGCCAAGATGTGGGATGGACGTGGAGGTCGGATGAGCAGTTCTTC. Its protein product is CASSQDVGWTWRSDEQFF.

The chain employs TRBV5-1 and TRBJ1-1, with TRBD1 matching 9 bases. V shed 4 bases, J shed 5 bases, and the junction held 9 bases outside the gene matches. The CDR3 spans 15 residues. The germline V gene encodes CDR1 SGHRS and CDR2 YFSETQ. The CDR3 region has the DNA TGCGCCAGCAGCACAGACAGGGGGGGTCGGACTGAAGCTTTCTTT. Translating it yields CASSTDRGGRTEAFF.

The V call is TRBV5-6, the J call TRBJ1-1; TRBD1 matches at 9 bases. Germline V lookup: CDR1 SGHDT, CDR2 YYEEEE. J gave up 5 bases and V 1 base, and 6 bases lay outside the gene matches. The CDR3 loop spans 15 amino acids. The CDR3 loop reads CASSLTGQGWTEAFF. CDR3 in DNA: TGTGCCAGCAGCTTGACCGGACAGGGGTGGACTGAAGCTTTCTTT.

CDR3 in amino acids: CARTGGKGTEAFF. Written as DNA, the CDR3 is TGCGCCAGAACAGGGGGTAAGGGGACTGAAGCTTTCTTT. The V gene is TRBV23-1, the J gene TRBJ1-1; 8 nucleotides match TRBD1. TRBV23-1 is labeled an ORF, and its function is uncertain. The CDR3 extends over 13 amino acids. Trimming took 9 bases from V and 5 from J; bases not matched to a gene: 8.

The chain combines TRBV18 with TRBJ1-2; the D gene is possibly TRBD1 (5 bases). CDR1 and CDR2 (germline): KGHSH, LQKENI. V was shortened by 6 bases and J by 5 bases, with 13 bases between the two germline ends. The CDR3 loop spans 13 amino acids. The chain's CDR3 is CASSARQPYGYTF. The CDR3 DNA reads as TGTGCCAGCTCCGCTAGACAGCCTTATGGCTACACCTTC.

The genes are TRBV7-2 and TRBJ2-1, with D hard to call. Germline V gene lookup returns CDR1 SGHTA and CDR2 FQGNSA. Trimming removed 0 bases at V and 1 base at J, with 7 bases between. The CDR3 sequence is 15 residues long. The CDR3 bases are TGTGCCAGCAGCTTAGCGCTAACTTCCTACAATGAGCAGTTCTTC. It translates to CASSLALTSYNEQFF.

This clone was recorded only once. The rearrangement links TRBV5-6 to TRBJ1-4, with 7 bases identical to TRBD1. The CDR3 is 19 residues long. Unmatched junction bases numbered 19, after V lost 4 bases and J lost 4 bases. Germline CDR1 is SGHDT and CDR2 is YYEEEE. In DNA, the CDR3 is TGTGCCAGCAGCCCTAAAATGACAGGGTTTGGGGATCATAATGAAAAACTGTTTTTT. Residues: CASSPKMTGFGDHNEKLFF.

This chain uses TRBV16 with TRBJ1-2; 12 bases match TRBD1. The germline CDR1 and CDR2 sequences are KGHSY and FQNENV. With 2 bases clipped from V and 4 bases from J, the junction kept 2 bases outside the gene matches. CDR3 length equals 15 residues. The CDR3 protein is CASSQGGQGAYGYTF. The CDR3 DNA follows: TGTGCCAGCAGCCAAGGGGGACAGGGGGCCTATGGCTACACCTTC.

The chain combines TRBV4-3 with TRBJ1-6, with 10 bases aligning to TRBD1. Trimming took 4 bases from V and 9 from J; bases not matched to a gene: 3. The CDR3 is 14 amino acids. Germline CDR1 and CDR2: LGHNA and YSLEER. Here the CDR3 DNA reads TGCGCCAGCAGCCCGGGACAGGGGATTTCACCCCTCCACTTT. Translation gives CASSPGQGISPLHF.

The chain uses TRBV27 and TRBJ2-5; the D is unclear. Germline V CDR1 and CDR2: MNHEY, SMNVEV (reference sequence). CDR3 size: 12 residues. Trimming took 8 bases from V and 9 from J, leaving 16 bases between them. CDR3 nucleotides: TGTGCCAGCGGGCCCTCTACAAGAGCCCAGTACTTC. This codes for CASGPSTRAQYF.

A few counts support this clone. This chain connects TRBV9 to TRBJ2-2, with D perhaps TRBD2 (6 bases). V gave up 4 bases and J gave up 0 bases, with 10 bases separating them. Germline V CDR1 and CDR2: SGDLS, YYNGEE. CDR3 length: 15 residues. This CDR3 is CASSREFANTGELFF. CDR3 in DNA: TGTGCCAGCAGCCGGGAGTTTGCGAACACCGGGGAGCTGTTTTTT.

This clone came up once. The CDR3 DNA reads as TGTGCCAGTAGTCCTCAAGGGGGGTTCGGGGAGCTGTTTTTT. Amino acid sequence: CASSPQGGFGELFF. V usage is TRBV19 and J usage is TRBJ2-2, with D perhaps matching TRBD1 or TRBD2 (6 bases each). In germline, CDR1 is LNHDA, CDR2 SQIVND (reference sequence). There are 14 residues in the CDR3. Trimming stripped 5 bases from V and 7 bases from J, with 14 bases between.

This CDR3 is CASSTLTGVHEQYF. The CDR3 DNA is TGTGCCAGCAGCACGCTGACAGGGGTCCACGAGCAGTACTTC. The rearrangement joins TRBV7-9 to TRBJ2-7; 8 bases are a match to TRBD1. Germline-derived CDR1 and CDR2 are SEHNR and FQNEAQ (reference sequence). J was trimmed by 5 bases and V by 5 bases; bases with no gene match: 8. The CDR3 has 14 amino acids.

The chain combines TRBV6-5 with TRBJ1-5; the D is unclear. V gave up 7 bases and J gave up 2 bases, with 12 bases separating them. Germline assignment: CDR1 MNHEY and CDR2 SVGAGI. The CDR3 loop spans 14 amino acids. The CDR3 sequence is CASTQFPGNQPQHF. The DNA for the CDR3 is TGTGCCAGCACCCAATTCCCGGGCAATCAGCCCCAGCATTTT.

The rearrangement uses TRBV18 and TRBJ2-2, with 9 bases lining up with TRBD1. CDR3 length: 14 residues. Germline CDR1 reads KGHSH; CDR2 reads LQKENI. The V segment lost 4 bases and the J segment 4 bases; nucleotides outside the gene matches: 1. The CDR3: CASSQQGATGELFF. CDR3 nucleotide sequence: TGTGCCAGCTCACAACAGGGGGCCACCGGGGAGCTGTTTTTT.

The chain links TRBV12-5 to TRBJ1-1, with TRBD1 as a possible D gene (6 bases). Per germline, CDR1 LGHNT and CDR2 FRNRAP. This CDR3 spans 15 amino acids. V dropped 7 bases and J dropped 1 base, with 16 bases sitting between them. The CDR3 bases are TGTGCTAGTGTCCAACAAGGGACATCGAACACTGAAGCTTTCTTT. Translated, it gives CASVQQGTSNTEAFF.

J is TRBJ1-5 and V is TRBV19; no definite D call. V lost 6 bases and J lost 0, with 9 bases in between. Germline V gives CDR1 LNHDA, CDR2 SQIVND (reference sequence). This CDR3 is 14 amino acids long. CDR3 DNA: TGTGCCAGTAGCCCCGATTTTAGCAATCAGCCCCAGCATTTT. This sequence encodes CASSPDFSNQPQHF.

The chain couples TRBV6-5 to TRBJ2-1, with D possibly being TRBD2 (6 bases). The V end lost 11 bases, the J end lost 6 bases, and 14 bases lay between the germline ends. The CDR3 contains 12 residues. Germline CDR1 MNHEY, CDR2 SVGAGI. CDR3 loop: CACGRGINEQFF. CDR3 nucleotide sequence: TGTGCCTGTGGACGGGGGATCAATGAGCAGTTCTTC.

The V and J genes are TRBV11-3 and TRBJ1-4, with D maybe TRBD1 (6 bases). Trimming shortened V by 3 bases and J by 4 bases, and 18 bases separated the two germline ends. The CDR3 loop spans 17 amino acids. The V gene's germline CDR1 is SGHNT and CDR2 YENEEA. This CDR3 reads CASSFGSTGQHNEKLFF. The CDR3 DNA reads as TGTGCCAGCAGCTTTGGGTCGACAGGACAGCATAATGAAAAACTGTTTTTT.

CDR3 region: CATTGDTEAFF. For the CDR3, the DNA is TGTGCCACCACAGGGGACACTGAAGCTTTCTTT. The rearrangement links TRBV28 to TRBJ1-1; the match to TRBD1 covers 7 bases. Per the germline V gene, CDR1 is MDHEN and CDR2 is SYDVKM. Unmatched junction bases numbered 2, after V lost 10 bases and J lost 3 bases. There are 11 residues in the CDR3.

The rearrangement joins TRBV7-2 to TRBJ2-7, with 9 bases that match TRBD1. This CDR3 has 15 residues. J was trimmed by 5 bases and V by 2 bases; bases with no gene match: 7. The germline V gene encodes CDR1 SGHTA and CDR2 FQGNSA. CDR3 protein: CASSLSGTGPHEQYF. The CDR3 DNA follows: TGTGCCAGCAGCTTATCCGGGACAGGGCCCCACGAGCAGTACTTC.

V gene TRBV7-2 combines with J gene TRBJ2-1, with TRBD1 matching 12 bases. With 5 bases clipped from V and 3 bases from J, the junction kept 2 bases outside the gene matches. Germline-derived CDR1 and CDR2 are SGHTA and FQGNSA. The CDR3 extends over 15 amino acids. For the CDR3, the DNA is TGTGCCAGCAGCCGGGACAGGGGGCTCTACAATGAGCAGTTCTTC. Encoded protein: CASSRDRGLYNEQFF.

The chain recombines TRBV25-1 with TRBJ1-6, with a weak D call TRBD1 (6 bases). V was trimmed by 1 base and J by 13 bases, leaving 14 bases between them. Per the germline V gene, CDR1 is MGHDK and CDR2 is SYGVNS. The CDR3 runs 14 residues. The CDR3 nucleotides are TGTGCCAGCAGTGAATTGGGGGACAAATTCCCCCTCCACTTT. It yields the protein CASSELGDKFPLHF.

V and J are TRBV4-3 and TRBJ2-1; 8 bases are shared with TRBD2. With V trimmed by 0 bases and J by 3 bases, 7 bases remained unmatched. The CDR3 totals 17 residues. From germline, CDR1 is LGHNA and CDR2 YSLEER. This CDR3 is CASSQDRSGGGYNEQFF. CDR3 in DNA: TGCGCCAGCAGCCAAGATCGGAGCGGGGGAGGCTACAATGAGCAGTTCTTC.

The genes are TRBV7-8 and TRBJ2-1; no firm D call. The ends were cut back, 5 bases at V and 9 bases at J, with 14 bases in the middle. This CDR3 comprises 13 residues. In germline, CDR1 is SGHVS, CDR2 FQNEAQ. DNA for the CDR3: TGTGCCAGCAGCCTCATGTGGGGATCTGAGCAGTTCTTC. Protein: CASSLMWGSEQFF.